Listed below are T cell receptor beta chains from one sample, sequenced in a study of T cells expressing NK-cell markers. TCRdb reworked the 5' RACE reads into one entry per CDR3 protein, no DNA. Across 550,000 or so distinct CDR3 sequences, the top ten clones capture approximately 3.6% of the sample. Specimen: blood T cells: a sorted CD56 or NKG2C T cell subset, CD4+ or CD8+ T cells, or bulk PBMC T cells (not recorded which). The receptor set was obtained from a man between 18 and 35 years old in good health. Each CDR3 is given with its conserved first and last residue. The order of the fields is CDR3 protein, V gene, J gene.

CDR3: CASSPPSAKNIQYF
V: TRBV7-2
J: TRBJ2-4

CDR3: CASSSDSNEQFF
V: TRBV6-6
J: TRBJ2-1

CDR3: CASSASPHSGSTDTQYF
V: TRBV11-2
J: TRBJ2-3

CDR3: CSARDVDSYGYTF
V: TRBV20-1
J: TRBJ1-2

CDR3: CASRLDSRTDTQYF
V: TRBV2
J: TRBJ2-3

CDR3: CASSSHRDLEFF
V: TRBV11-2
J: TRBJ2-1

CDR3: CAWRPGGPGEQFF
V: TRBV30
J: TRBJ2-1

CDR3: CASSFAGQGPGETQYF
V: TRBV7-2
J: TRBJ2-5

CDR3: CASGGTGELFF
V: TRBV6-5
J: TRBJ2-2

CDR3: CASSSSRASSSYNEQFF
V: TRBV5-1
J: TRBJ2-1

CDR3: CASSRDDTDTQYF
V: TRBV5-1
J: TRBJ2-3

CDR3: CASSRGGFPPNEQYF
V: TRBV5-1
J: TRBJ2-7

CDR3: CASRRTGTEAFF
V: TRBV6-1
J: TRBJ1-1

CDR3: CSARHGRLAGVGETQYF
V: TRBV20-1
J: TRBJ2-5

CDR3: CSARDEGSEKLFF
V: TRBV20-1
J: TRBJ1-4

CDR3: CASSPQGAMDGYTF
V: TRBV4-1
J: TRBJ1-2

CDR3: CASSPRTSGKETQYF
V: TRBV7-2
J: TRBJ2-5

CDR3: CSARASGRAGGELFF
V: TRBV20-1
J: TRBJ2-2

CDR3: CASSFMAAQETQYF
V: TRBV5-5
J: TRBJ2-5

CDR3: CSVETPLRGNEQFF
V: TRBV29-1
J: TRBJ2-1

CDR3: CASSLGLANDTQYF
V: TRBV12-3/TRBV12-4
J: TRBJ2-3

CDR3: CASSLGREAQFF
V: TRBV12-3/TRBV12-4
J: TRBJ2-1

CDR3: CASSLAGLNQRGAFTDTQYF
V: TRBV5-1
J: TRBJ2-3

CDR3: CASSLQETSSYNEQFF
V: TRBV5-1
J: TRBJ2-1

CDR3: CASSLDLDEQFF
V: TRBV5-1
J: TRBJ2-1

CDR3: CATKGTDSYNEQFF
V: TRBV5-1
J: TRBJ2-1

CDR3: CSADDDGTTQETQYF
V: TRBV20-1
J: TRBJ2-5

CDR3: CASWAATTEQYF
V: TRBV6-5
J: TRBJ2-7

CDR3: CASSLAPGDGMNTEAFF
V: TRBV7-8
J: TRBJ1-1

CDR3: CASEWTATDTQYF
V: TRBV6-2/TRBV6-3
J: TRBJ2-3

CDR3: CASSLVLSFDTQYF
V: TRBV5-1
J: TRBJ2-3

CDR3: CASSLSAGSEGDTQYF
V: TRBV5-1
J: TRBJ2-3

CDR3: CASSKATAKRADNEQFF
V: TRBV21-1
J: TRBJ2-1

CDR3: CASRLGGYEQFF
V: TRBV28
J: TRBJ2-1

CDR3: CASSYSRWVGRPGELFF
V: TRBV6-5
J: TRBJ2-2

CDR3: CASSLGGGGSFYNEQFF
V: TRBV28
J: TRBJ2-1

CDR3: CASSWREGPNTQYF
V: TRBV7-3
J: TRBJ2-3

CDR3: CASSLVVRGYHADTQYF
V: TRBV7-2
J: TRBJ2-3

CDR3: CATTDSGFGTQYF
V: TRBV24-1
J: TRBJ2-5

CDR3: CASRMVPSTDTQYF
V: TRBV27
J: TRBJ2-3

CDR3: CASSFGPGNEAFF
V: TRBV12-3/TRBV12-4
J: TRBJ1-1

CDR3: CATSDFQGRGLAGGPRTGELFF
V: TRBV24-1
J: TRBJ2-2

CDR3: CAWRGTGEAFF
V: TRBV12-3/TRBV12-4
J: TRBJ1-1

CDR3: CASSRAEPYNEQFF
V: TRBV21-1
J: TRBJ2-1

CDR3: CASSVQGGGFEKLFF
V: TRBV9
J: TRBJ1-4

CDR3: CASSESRDRGANYGYTF
V: TRBV2
J: TRBJ1-2

CDR3: CASSLRFLPNPTDTQYF
V: TRBV5-6
J: TRBJ2-3

CDR3: CSARTLERSYNEQFF
V: TRBV20-1
J: TRBJ2-1

CDR3: CASSASGGRSYEQYF
V: TRBV5-5
J: TRBJ2-7

CDR3: CASSTAGTSGSDEQFF
V: TRBV13
J: TRBJ2-1

CDR3: CSVEVLDRLYNEQFF
V: TRBV29-1
J: TRBJ2-1

CDR3: CASSQGGLSMDEQYF
V: TRBV3-1
J: TRBJ2-7